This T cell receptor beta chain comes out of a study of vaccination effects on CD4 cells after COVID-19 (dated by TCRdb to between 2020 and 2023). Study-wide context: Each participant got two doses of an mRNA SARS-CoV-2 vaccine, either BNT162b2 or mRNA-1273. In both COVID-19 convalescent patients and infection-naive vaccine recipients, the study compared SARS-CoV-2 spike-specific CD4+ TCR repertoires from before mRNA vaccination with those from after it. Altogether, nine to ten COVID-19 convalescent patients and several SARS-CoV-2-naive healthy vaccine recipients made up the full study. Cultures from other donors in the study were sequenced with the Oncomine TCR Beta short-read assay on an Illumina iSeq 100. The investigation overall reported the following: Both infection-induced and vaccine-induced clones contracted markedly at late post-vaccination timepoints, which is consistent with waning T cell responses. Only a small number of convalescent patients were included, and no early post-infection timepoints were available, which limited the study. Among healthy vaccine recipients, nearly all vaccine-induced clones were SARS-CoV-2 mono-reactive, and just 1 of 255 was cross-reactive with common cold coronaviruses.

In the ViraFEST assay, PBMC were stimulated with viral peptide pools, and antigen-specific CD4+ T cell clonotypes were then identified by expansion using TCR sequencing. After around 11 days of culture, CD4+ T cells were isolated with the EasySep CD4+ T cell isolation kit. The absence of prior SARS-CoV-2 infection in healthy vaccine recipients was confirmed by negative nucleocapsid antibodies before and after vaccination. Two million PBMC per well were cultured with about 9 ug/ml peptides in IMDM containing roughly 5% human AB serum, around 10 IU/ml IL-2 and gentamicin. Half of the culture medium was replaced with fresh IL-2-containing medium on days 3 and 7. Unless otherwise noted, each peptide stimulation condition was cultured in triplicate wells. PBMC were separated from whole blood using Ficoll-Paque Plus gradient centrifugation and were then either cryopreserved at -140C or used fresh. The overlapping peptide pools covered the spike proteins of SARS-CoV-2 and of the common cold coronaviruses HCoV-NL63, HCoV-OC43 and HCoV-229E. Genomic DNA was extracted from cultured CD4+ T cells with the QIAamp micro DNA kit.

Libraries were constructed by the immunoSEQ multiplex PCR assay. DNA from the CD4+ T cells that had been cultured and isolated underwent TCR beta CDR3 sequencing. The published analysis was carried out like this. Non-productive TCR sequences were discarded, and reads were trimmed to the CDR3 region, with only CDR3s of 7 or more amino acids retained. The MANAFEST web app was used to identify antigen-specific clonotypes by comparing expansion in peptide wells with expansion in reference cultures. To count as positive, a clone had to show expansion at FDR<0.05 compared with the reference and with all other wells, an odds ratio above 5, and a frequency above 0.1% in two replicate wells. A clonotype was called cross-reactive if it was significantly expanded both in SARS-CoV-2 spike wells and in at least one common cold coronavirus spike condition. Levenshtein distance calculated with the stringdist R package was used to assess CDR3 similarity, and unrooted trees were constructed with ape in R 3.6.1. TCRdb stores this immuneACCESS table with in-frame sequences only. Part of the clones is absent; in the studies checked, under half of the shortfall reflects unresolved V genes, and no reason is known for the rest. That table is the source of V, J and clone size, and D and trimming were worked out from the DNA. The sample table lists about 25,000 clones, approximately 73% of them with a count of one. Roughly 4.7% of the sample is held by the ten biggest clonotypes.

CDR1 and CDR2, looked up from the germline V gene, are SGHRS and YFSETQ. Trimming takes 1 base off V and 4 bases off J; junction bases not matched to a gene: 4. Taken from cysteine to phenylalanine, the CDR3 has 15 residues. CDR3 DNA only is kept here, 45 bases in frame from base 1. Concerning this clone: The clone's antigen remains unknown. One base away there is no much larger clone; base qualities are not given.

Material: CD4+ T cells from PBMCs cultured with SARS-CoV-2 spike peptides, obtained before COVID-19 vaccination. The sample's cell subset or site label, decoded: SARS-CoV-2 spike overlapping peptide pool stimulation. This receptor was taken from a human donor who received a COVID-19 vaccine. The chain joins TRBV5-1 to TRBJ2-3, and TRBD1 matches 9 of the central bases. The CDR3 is CASSLNGQGSDTQYF. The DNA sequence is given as TGCGCCAGCAGCTTGAATGGACAGGGGTCAGATACGCAGTATTTT.